The 20 T cell receptor beta chains reported below all come from one sample, sequenced in a study of shared clonotypes between healthy human individuals. Assay used: immunoSEQ multiplex PCR; TCRdb lists only in-frame clones, some missing. The sample lists approximately 620,000 clones, around 97% seen once, with about 0.06% in the top ten. The material sequenced was naive CD4+ T cells sorted from blood. Noted subset: CD45RA+ positively selected. The receptors here all came from a woman aged 25 to 39 in good health.

This chain links TRBV7-9 with TRBJ1-3; D is perhaps TRBD1 (5 bases). The V gene lost 2 bases and the J gene lost 0 bases, with 11 bases spanning the gap. The germline V gene has CDR1 SEHNR and CDR2 FQNEAQ (reference sequence). CDR3 length: 16 residues. The CDR3 coding sequence is TGTGCCAGCAGCTTACCGGGACGGAGCTCTGGAAACACCATATATTTT. Its protein product is CASSLPGRSSGNTIYF.

The DNA for the CDR3 is TGTGCCAGCAGCGCTCAGATAACAGGAAACTATGGCTACACCTTC. It is translated as CASSAQITGNYGYTF. The rearrangement uses TRBV9 and TRBJ1-2, with D perhaps TRBD1 (5 bases). Trimming took 3 bases from V and 2 from J, leaving 14 bases between them. The CDR3 covers 15 residues. Germline V lookup: CDR1 SGDLS, CDR2 YYNGEE.

The J gene is TRBJ1-2, the V gene TRBV6-6; 9 positions match TRBD1. Germline CDR1 is MNHNY and CDR2 is SVGAGI (reference sequence). The CDR3 runs 15 residues. V shed 0 bases and J 4 bases; nucleotides not matched to a gene: 3. For the CDR3, the DNA is TGTGCCAGCAGTTACTCGGGACAGGGAACCTATGGCTACACCTTC. It specifies CASSYSGQGTYGYTF.

The chain has TRBV27 and TRBJ2-7; D could derive from TRBD1 or TRBD2 (7 bases each). The V end was cut by 6 bases, the J end by 2 bases, with 17 bases between. CDR3 size: 15 residues. The germline gives CDR1 MNHEY, CDR2 SMNVEV (reference sequence). The CDR3 bases are TGTGCCAGCAGCCGCGGGGGAGGGGGCGCCTACGAGCAGTACTTC. The encoded protein is CASSRGGGGAYEQYF.

The chain carries TRBV18 and TRBJ1-1; D ambiguous. Trimming removed 4 bases at V and 2 bases at J, with 5 bases between. The CDR3 has 12 amino acids. Germline V lookup: CDR1 KGHSH, CDR2 LQKENI. CDR3 nucleotide sequence: TGTGCCAGCTCACGGGAAAACACTGAAGCTTTCTTT. It codes for CASSRENTEAFF.

CDR3 DNA: TGTGCCAGTAGTGTCGGACAGGACTATGGCTACACCTTC. Translation: CASSVGQDYGYTF. The chain is built from TRBV19 and TRBJ1-2, with 7 bases lining up with TRBD1. CDR3 length: 13 residues. From germline, CDR1 is LNHDA and CDR2 SQIVND (reference sequence). V gave up 5 bases and J gave up 3 bases; unmatched junction bases: 3.

V usage is TRBV28 and J usage is TRBJ1-1; perhaps TRBD1 as D (6 bases). The germline V and J ends were trimmed by 6 bases and 9 bases, with 17 bases remaining between them. The CDR3 extends over 13 amino acids. Germline V gene lookup returns CDR1 MDHEN and CDR2 SYDVKM. The CDR3 bases are TGTGCCAGCAGACCTCCCGGGACATCGAAAGCTTTCTTT. Amino acids: CASRPPGTSKAFF.

The chain couples TRBV5-6 to TRBJ2-1, with no clear D. V was shortened by 4 bases and J by 5 bases, with 10 bases between the two germline ends. The CDR3 totals 13 residues. The V gene's germline CDR1 is SGHDT and CDR2 YYEEEE. CDR3 in amino acids: CASSRRLNNEQFF. The CDR3, as DNA: TGTGCCAGCAGCAGACGGCTCAACAATGAGCAGTTCTTC. The variable domain in full, completed from reference TRBV5-6 and TRBJ2-1, reads DAGVTQSPTHLIKTRGQQVTLRCSPKSGHDTVSWYQQALGQGPQFIFQYYEEEERQRGNFPDRFSGHQFPNYSSELNVNALLLGDSALYLCASSRRLNNEQFFGPGTRLTVL.

This sequence joins TRBV7-6 and TRBJ2-3; 12 bases line up with TRBD2. The germline V gene has CDR1 SGHVS and CDR2 FNYEAQ. This CDR3 has 16 amino acids. Losses at the gene ends were 5 bases for V and 1 base for J; bases not matched to a gene: 4. CDR3 nucleotides: TGTGCCAGCAGCGGTAGACTAGCGGGGGGCACAGATACGCAGTATTTT. Translating gives CASSGRLAGGTDTQYF.

The chain carries TRBV7-2 and TRBJ2-1; D not resolved. The CDR3 runs to 13 residues. Germline CDR1 is SGHTA and CDR2 is FQGNSA. V gave up 2 bases and J gave up 4 bases, with 6 bases separating them. For the CDR3, the DNA is TGTGCCAGCAGCTTACTGGGATACAATGAGCAGTTCTTC. Translated, it gives CASSLLGYNEQFF.

This sequence joins TRBV14 and TRBJ2-1; D gene unclear. The V gene lost 0 bases and the J gene lost 7 bases, with 1 base spanning the gap. Germline CDR1 is SGHDN and CDR2 is FVKESK. The CDR3 totals 11 residues. This CDR3 reads CASSQDNEQFF. CDR3 DNA sequence: TGTGCCAGCAGCCAAGATAATGAGCAGTTCTTC. Full variable domain (remainder filled in from reference TRBV14 and TRBJ2-1): EAGVTQFPSHSVIEKGQTVTLRCDPISGHDNLYWYRRVMGKEIKFLLHFVKESKQDESGMPNNRFLAERTGGTYSTLKVQPAELEDSGVYFCASSQDNEQFFGPGTRLTVL.

This chain links TRBV5-8 with TRBJ1-2, with TRBD1 identical over 9 bases. Germline V gene lookup returns CDR1 SGHTS and CDR2 YDEGEE. The V segment lost 5 bases and the J segment 3 bases; nucleotides outside the gene matches: 5. The CDR3 has 14 residues. The CDR3 here is CASSQDRGYYGYTF. In DNA, the CDR3 is TGTGCCAGCAGTCAGGACAGGGGCTACTATGGCTACACCTTC.

Turning to this clone: This sample also contains other DNA sequences that code for the same CDR3. The chain is built from TRBV14 and TRBJ2-3; D remains ambiguous. There are 12 residues in the CDR3. V was shortened by 1 base and J by 4 bases, with 3 bases between the two germline ends. CDR1 and CDR2 (germline): SGHDN, FVKESK. CDR3 nucleotides: TGTGCCAGCAGCCAAGCCGCAGATACGCAGTATTTT. Its translation is CASSQAADTQYF.

The chain combines TRBV6-5 with TRBJ2-7; D gene unclear. V was pared by 6 bases and J by 4 bases, with 19 bases between. The CDR3 loop spans 15 amino acids. CDR1 is MNHEY, CDR2 SVGAGI, per germline. The CDR3 region is CASRKGIGSRYEQYF. The CDR3 DNA follows: TGTGCCAGCAGAAAAGGGATCGGATCTCGGTACGAGCAGTACTTC.

This clone was detected once. The chain is built from TRBV6-5 and TRBJ2-3; D remains ambiguous. V lost 2 bases and J lost 0, with 9 bases in between. CDR3 size: 15 residues. Germline-derived CDR1 and CDR2 are MNHEY and SVGAGI. The CDR3 loop is CASSYKAASTDTQYF. The CDR3 nucleotides read TGTGCCAGCAGTTACAAGGCGGCTAGCACAGATACGCAGTATTTT.

This rearrangement joins TRBV28 to TRBJ2-2; 7 positions agree with TRBD2. This CDR3 contains 15 residues. V lost 9 bases and J lost 6; bases outside the gene matches: 13. The germline V gene encodes CDR1 MDHEN and CDR2 SYDVKM. CDR3 sequence: CASGTGTTSPGELFF. The CDR3 DNA reads TGTGCCAGTGGAACAGGAACGACTAGCCCCGGGGAGCTGTTTTTT.

The chain recombines TRBV5-4 with TRBJ2-5, with D uncertain. The germline V and J ends were trimmed by 0 bases and 4 bases, with 10 bases remaining between them. The germline gives CDR1 SGHNT, CDR2 YYREEE (reference sequence). The CDR3 contains 14 residues. CDR3 in amino acids: CASSLGPNGETQYF. The CDR3 coding sequence is TGTGCCAGCAGCTTGGGGCCGAATGGAGAGACCCAGTACTTC.

The chain is built from TRBV7-9 and TRBJ2-4; D gene ambiguous. This CDR3 is built from 14 residues. Germline V gene data show CDR1 as SEHNR and CDR2 as FQNEAQ (reference sequence). Trimming stripped 1 base from V and 0 bases from J, with 4 bases between. The CDR3 spells CASSLGEAKNIQYF. CDR3 bases: TGTGCCAGCAGCTTAGGCGAAGCCAAAAACATTCAGTACTTC.

This clone was observed once. This rearrangement joins TRBV6-5 to TRBJ2-7; the match to TRBD2 covers 12 bases. Trimming cost V 6 bases and J 4 bases; bases outside gene matches: 4. The CDR3 loop spans 14 amino acids. Germline loops: CDR1 MNHEY, CDR2 SVGAGI. This CDR3 reads CASRRTSGTYEQYF. CDR3 DNA: TGTGCCAGCAGAAGGACTAGCGGGACTTACGAGCAGTACTTC.

The chain employs TRBV7-7 and TRBJ2-7; either TRBD1 or TRBD2 may supply D (5 bases each). The CDR3 sequence is 13 residues long. V was clipped by 3 bases and J by 2 bases, with 8 bases between them. From germline, CDR1 is SSHAT and CDR2 FNYEAQ (reference sequence). Here the CDR3 DNA reads TGTGCCAGCAGCTTGGGACGGACCTACGAGCAGTACTTC. It specifies CASSLGRTYEQYF.